This record concerns one T cell receptor beta chain sequence. Its specificity is not known. In the PCR, 60 Vbeta and 13 Jbeta primers were used. Repertoires were generated with immunoSEQ multiplex PCR, while TCRdb's copy carries only in-frame clones and drops some. The data show 150,000 to 200,000 clones, roughly 80% seen once. This specimen comes from a study of cytomegalovirus exposure and HLA in healthy donors. About the study: Among several hundred genotyped donors, around 80% fell in the Caucasian-associated ancestry cluster. Regarding the study as a whole: Segments of the TCR beta V type were, in most cases, productive about 90% or about 30% of the time in an earlier analysis.

The V gene's germline CDR1 is SGDLS and CDR2 YYNGEE. The CDR3 runs to 14 residues. The ends lost 4 bases at V and 6 bases at J; junction bases unmatched: 7. The sample consisted of PBMCs. The clonotype comes from a woman in her late teens or twenties in good health and CMV-seronegative. The chain links TRBV9 to TRBJ2-1, with 7 positions matching TRBD1. This CDR3 reads CASSRMTGSNEQFF. CDR3 bases: TGTGCCAGCAGCCGAATGACAGGGTCCAATGAGCAGTTCTTC.